The 12 T cell receptor beta chains below all came from one sample that was sequenced in a study of regulatory T cells in long-lasting Graves disease. Time point: newly diagnosed GD, antithyroid drugs for less than 3 months. TCR sequences were obtained from RNA taken from PBMCs. TCR beta libraries were built with iRepertoire HTBI primers and Arm-PCR of CDR3 regions. TCRdb analysed the multiplex PCR reads with MiXCR anew, one entry per CDR3 protein. This table holds 320,000 or so distinct CDR3 sequences, 15% to 20% found once. This sample comprised peripheral blood mononuclear cells (PBMCs), obtained at new diagnosis, from a patient treated with antithyroid drugs. The receptors stem from a female donor with Graves disease.

The chain links TRBV3-1 to TRBJ1-3; D is ambiguous. This CDR3 has 14 residues. Germline CDR1 LGHDT, CDR2 YNNKEL (reference sequence). The V gene lost 0 bases and the J gene lost 4 bases, with 7 bases spanning the gap. The CDR3 sequence: CASSQDQQGNTIYF. CDR3 in DNA: TGTGCCAGCAGCCAAGATCAGCAGGGAAACACCATATATTTT.

This clonotype was recorded at least ten times. The chain employs TRBV6-2 or TRBV6-3 and TRBJ2-1; 12 positions agree with TRBD2. J was trimmed by 8 bases and V by 4 bases; bases with no gene match: 21. The length of the CDR3 is 20 residues. Germline V gene lookup returns CDR1 MNHEY and CDR2 SVGEGT. Written as DNA, the CDR3 is TGTGCCAGCAGTTCTCTGACAGGGGACCCTTTACTAGCGGGAGGTCATGAGCAGTTCTTC. Translating gives CASSSLTGDPLLAGGHEQFF.

This clonotype was counted many times. The V gene is TRBV6-1, the J gene TRBJ2-1; 15 bases align to TRBD2. The CDR3 extends over 18 amino acids. From germline, CDR1 is MNHNS and CDR2 SASEGT. V trimming: 9 bases; J trimming: 3 bases; junction bases outside the gene matches: 12. The CDR3 DNA reads TGTGCCAGTCGCCGAGAGGGACTAGCGGGAGGCAGCTACAATGAGCAGTTCTTC. It is translated as CASRREGLAGGSYNEQFF.

This clonotype was recorded many times. This chain joins TRBV11-2 and TRBJ1-6; D remains ambiguous. With 2 bases removed from V and 0 bases from J, the gap between germline ends came to 5 bases. The germline gives CDR1 SGHAT, CDR2 FQNNGV. CDR3 size: 15 residues. The CDR3 bases are TGTGCCAGCAGCTTAAGCCCCTCCTATAATTCACCCCTCCACTTT. It translates to CASSLSPSYNSPLHF.

This clonotype was seen ten or more times. The chain combines TRBV27 with TRBJ1-2; 11 positions agree with TRBD1. Trimming at V came to 6 bases and at J to 7 bases, leaving 7 bases not matched to a gene. Germline-derived CDR1 and CDR2 are MNHEY and SMNVEV (reference sequence). This CDR3 has 14 residues. The CDR3 loop reads CASRGTGGEVGYTF. The CDR3 bases are TGTGCCAGCAGGGGGACAGGGGGGGAGGTTGGCTACACCTTC.

The V gene is TRBV3-1, the J gene TRBJ2-1; 12 bases match TRBD2. CDR3 size: 17 residues. With V trimmed by 1 base and J by 4 bases, 5 bases remained unmatched. The V gene's germline CDR1 is LGHDT and CDR2 YNNKEL (reference sequence). The CDR3 region has the DNA TGTGCCAGCAGCCAAGGGCTAGCGGGAGGGCCTTACAATGAGCAGTTCTTC. Translation: CASSQGLAGGPYNEQFF.

This clonotype was detected ten times or more. The chain recombines TRBV12-3 or TRBV12-4 with TRBJ1-1; D unclear. V lost 5 bases, J lost 4 bases, and 8 bases lay in between. The CDR3 runs to 12 residues. The CDR3 DNA is TGTGCCAGCAGTGCGTCGGGCACTGAAGCTTTCTTT. Translated: CASSASGTEAFF.

This clonotype was counted at least ten times. The chain recombines TRBV12-3 or TRBV12-4 with TRBJ1-5; D unresolved. The CDR3 has 13 residues. V lost 5 bases and J lost 11, with 16 bases in between. The CDR3, as DNA: TGTGCCAGCAGTGGAACCCCGACTCGATCCCAGCATTTT. Protein: CASSGTPTRSQHF.

In regard to this clonotype: Possible read error: a much larger clone is one base away. The chain carries TRBV11-2 and TRBJ2-1; either TRBD1 or TRBD2 may supply D (5 bases each). The V gene's germline CDR1 is SGHAT and CDR2 FQNNGV. There are 11 residues in the CDR3. The CDR3 DNA is TGTGCCATCAGCTTAGACCGGGACGCGTTCTTC. Translated, it gives CAISLDRDAFF.

This clonotype was seen at least ten times. The J gene is TRBJ2-1, the V gene TRBV12-3 or TRBV12-4, with 9 nucleotides matching TRBD2. This CDR3 region has 13 residues. The junction had 6 bases not matched to a gene; V was cut back by 7 bases and J by 8 bases. CDR3 nucleotides: TGTGCCAGCATCTTTAGCGGGAGTTATGAGCAGTTCTTC. Residues: CASIFSGSYEQFF.

Ten or more counts support this clonotype. The genes are TRBV2 and TRBJ2-2; a weak D match, TRBD2 (6 bases). Germline V gives CDR1 SNHLY, CDR2 FYNNEI. V lost 1 base and J 1 base, leaving 7 bases between the germline ends. The CDR3 is 15 amino acids. CDR3 bases: TGTGCCAGCAGTGAAGGCGGGGAGAACACCGGGGAGCTGTTTTTT. Translation: CASSEGGENTGELFF.

The sample holds many counts of this clonotype. Compared with germline, one end of the junction differs, possibly owing to a read error. The chain couples TRBV5-1 to TRBJ1-1, with 7 bases that match TRBD1. In germline, CDR1 is SGHRS, CDR2 YFSETQ. The CDR3 contains 13 residues. The CDR3 coding sequence is TGTGCCAGCAGTGGGACAGAGAACACTGAAGCTTTCTTT. As protein: CASSGTENTEAFF.